The 12 T cell receptor beta chains below come from one sample, sequenced in a study of cytomegalovirus exposure and HLA in healthy donors. Researchers ran the PCR with 60 Vbeta and 13 Jbeta primers. TCRdb's copy holds only in-frame clones and misses some; the assay was immunoSEQ multiplex PCR. The data hold some 150,000 clones, with roughly 89% observed a single time. The sequenced sample was PBMCs. The receptors were sampled from a woman in her 30s in good health and CMV-seronegative.

The chain employs TRBV6-6 and TRBJ1-1; TRBD1 might be the D (5 bases). V lost 4 bases and J 6 bases, leaving 15 bases between the germline ends. This CDR3 is built from 14 residues. In germline, CDR1 is MNHNY, CDR2 SVGAGI (reference sequence). The CDR3 region is CASSSTPEGSEAFF. For the CDR3, the DNA is TGTGCCAGCAGTTCGACCCCGGAGGGGTCTGAAGCTTTCTTT.

The V gene is TRBV27, the J gene TRBJ2-2, with D uncertain. Trimming took 10 bases from V and 2 from J, leaving 17 bases between them. Germline values: CDR1 MNHEY, CDR2 SMNVEV (reference sequence). CDR3 length: 15 amino acids. CDR3 protein: CATNERLGNTGELFF. For the CDR3, the DNA is TGTGCCACCAACGAGAGGCTAGGAAACACCGGGGAGCTGTTTTTT.

The chain recombines TRBV4-1 with TRBJ2-5; 7 bases are shared with TRBD1. In germline, CDR1 is MGHRA, CDR2 YSYEKL. The trim removed 1 base at V and 5 bases at J, leaving 7 bases unmatched. The CDR3 is made up of 15 amino acids. CDR3 DNA sequence: TGCGCCAGCAGCCAAGGGCAGGGGGAAACGGAGACCCAGTACTTC. Translated, it gives CASSQGQGETETQYF.

V is TRBV15 and J is TRBJ2-5; a possible D gene is TRBD2 (6 bases). Germline loops: CDR1 LNHNV, CDR2 YYDKDF (reference sequence). The CDR3 runs 15 residues. The V end was cut by 1 base, the J end by 6 bases, with 15 bases between. The chain's CDR3 is CATSRGPTGVKTQYF. The CDR3 region has the DNA TGTGCCACCAGCAGAGGCCCCACGGGAGTAAAGACCCAGTACTTC.

The gene calls are TRBV28 and TRBJ2-7; TRBD1 matches 7 bases. In germline, CDR1 is MDHEN, CDR2 SYDVKM. V lost 5 bases and J lost 4; bases outside the gene matches: 5. The CDR3 is 13 residues long. CDR3 residues: CASSLWTGYEQYF. CDR3 sequence (DNA): TGTGCCAGCAGTCTTTGGACAGGATACGAGCAGTACTTC.

The CDR3 reads CASSARGFAGVYLAQYF. The CDR3 DNA reads as TGTGCCAGCAGCGCGCGAGGATTTGCAGGGGTTTACCTGGCGCAGTACTTC. V and J are TRBV9 and TRBJ2-7; D may be TRBD1 (6 bases). The germline V gene encodes CDR1 SGDLS and CDR2 YYNGEE. CDR3 size: 17 residues. Between the trimmed V and J ends, which lost 3 bases and 9 bases, there was a span of 28 bases.

There are a few counts of this clone. The V and J genes are TRBV7-9 and TRBJ1-1; D is uncertain. The V end lost 1 base, the J end lost 2 bases, and 11 bases lay between the germline ends. The germline V gene encodes CDR1 SEHNR and CDR2 FQNEAQ (reference sequence). This CDR3 has 15 amino acids. CDR3 DNA sequence: TGTGCCAGCAGCTTAGGCTCGCCAGGAAACACTGAAGCTTTCTTT. It specifies CASSLGSPGNTEAFF.

The chain has TRBV2 and TRBJ1-1; a possible D gene is TRBD1 (6 bases). Trimming took off 6 bases at V and 5 bases at J, with 19 bases between the two ends. Looked up from germline, CDR1 is SNHLY and CDR2 is FYNNEI. The CDR3 runs 15 residues. DNA for the CDR3: TGTGCCAGCAGACCTGACAGGACCATGGGGACTGAAGCTTTCTTT. This gives the protein CASRPDRTMGTEAFF. Variable domain in full (rest from reference TRBV2 and TRBJ1-1): EPEVTQTPSHQVTQMGQEVILRCVPISNHLYFYWYRQILGQKVEFLVSFYNNEISEKSEIFDDQFSVERPDGSNFTLKIRSTKLEDSAMYFCASRPDRTMGTEAFFGQGTRLTVV.

V is TRBV7-2 and J is TRBJ2-7; D gene ambiguous. Germline values: CDR1 SGHTA, CDR2 FQGNSA. Trimming pared 5 bases from V and 5 bases from J, leaving 16 bases between. The CDR3 has 14 amino acids. CDR3 DNA sequence: TGTGCCAGCAGCCAAACCAGAGACATTGACGAGCAGTACTTC. As protein: CASSQTRDIDEQYF. Complete variable domain (other parts from reference TRBV7-2 and TRBJ2-7): GAGVSQSPSNKVTEKGKDVELRCDPISGHTALYWYRQSLGQGLEFLIYFQGNSAPDKSGLPSDRFSAERTGGSVSTLTIQRTQQEDSAVYLCASSQTRDIDEQYFGPGTRLTVT.

The rearrangement links TRBV5-1 to TRBJ2-1; D is unclear. The CDR3 consists of 14 residues. V was pared by 4 bases and J by 4 bases, with 12 bases between. CDR1 is SGHRS, CDR2 YFSETQ, per germline. This CDR3 reads CASSVGDSYNEQFF. DNA of the CDR3: TGCGCCAGCAGCGTAGGAGACTCTTACAATGAGCAGTTCTTC.

This rearrangement joins TRBV28 to TRBJ1-2; TRBD1 matches 8 bases. This CDR3 comprises 15 residues. V lost 4 bases, J lost 2 bases, and 6 bases stayed unmatched. The germline V gene has CDR1 MDHEN and CDR2 SYDVKM. For the CDR3, the DNA is TGTGCCAGCAGTTCCCCGACAGGGGTAAACTATGGCTACACCTTC. It is translated as CASSSPTGVNYGYTF.

The J gene is TRBJ2-2, the V gene TRBV11-3; no clear D gene. V lost 2 bases and J lost 7, with 14 bases in between. This CDR3 has 15 amino acids. Germline CDR1 reads SGHNT; CDR2 reads YENEEA. CDR3: CASSLRPPPGGELFF. In DNA, the CDR3 is TGTGCCAGCAGCTTACGACCCCCTCCGGGCGGGGAGCTGTTTTTT.